The source of this TCR beta chain is a study of CD8+CD57+ T cells in acquired aplastic anemia. Study as a whole: Mean yield of DNA from sorted CD4+ and CD8+ cells was about 3.2 ug.

General study findings and limits: No significant patient-versus-control difference appeared in CD8+ Simpson's diversity. A set of some 28 CD8+ CDR3 sequences was shared between patients and controls, and these sequences appeared highly expressed in patients.

V shed 3 bases and J shed 10 bases, with 6 bases lying between them. The CDR3 consists of 9 residues. Germline V CDR1 and CDR2: SQVTM, ANQGSEA. Patients sequenced had flow cytometry evidence of CD8+CD57+ cell expansion. For this clonotype: The target antigen is unknown.

TCR beta VDJ combinations and CDR3 sequences were profiled from genomic DNA. TCRdb passed the reads through MiXCR, listing each CDR3 protein once. The sample carries hundreds of thousands of distinct CDR3 sequences, 82% recorded once. V usage is TRBV29-1 and J usage is TRBJ2-5, with a possible D match to TRBD2 (5 bases). The sequence was obtained from a human donor with aplastic anemia. The sample was sorted CD4+, CD8+, or CD8+CD57+ T cells (not recorded which) from PBMCs. As DNA, the CDR3 is TGCAGCGTTGACGGGATCCAGTACTTC. Translation gives CSVDGIQYF.